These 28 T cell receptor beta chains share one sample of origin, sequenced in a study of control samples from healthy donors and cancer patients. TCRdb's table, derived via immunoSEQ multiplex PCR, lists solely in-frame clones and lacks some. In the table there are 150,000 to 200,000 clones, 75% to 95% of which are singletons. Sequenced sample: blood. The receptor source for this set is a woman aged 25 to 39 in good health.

CDR3 protein: CASSQAGATNEKLFF. For the CDR3, the DNA is TGCGCCAGCAGCCAAGCGGGGGCAACTAATGAAAAACTGTTTTTT. The chain is built from TRBV4-1 and TRBJ1-4, with TRBD1 as a possible D gene (5 bases). The ends were cut back, 1 base at V and 0 bases at J, with 6 bases in the middle. Germline lookup yields CDR1 MGHRA and CDR2 YSYEKL. The CDR3 covers 15 residues.

The CDR3 region has the DNA TGTGCCAGTAGTATACGAGGGGGCGGGGATCAGCCCCAGCATTTT. Translation: CASSIRGGGDQPQHF. V and J are TRBV19 and TRBJ1-5; 7 bases are shared with TRBD1. Germline V gives CDR1 LNHDA, CDR2 SQIVND (reference sequence). V shed 2 bases and J 5 bases; nucleotides not matched to a gene: 6. CDR3 size: 15 residues. Looking up the rest from reference TRBV19 and TRBJ1-5 gives the full variable domain: DGGITQSPKYLFRKEGQNVTLSCEQNLNHDAMYWYRQDPGQGLRLIYYSQIVNDFQKGDIAEGYSVSREKKESFPLTVTSAQKNPTAFYLCASSIRGGGDQPQHFGDGTRLSIL.

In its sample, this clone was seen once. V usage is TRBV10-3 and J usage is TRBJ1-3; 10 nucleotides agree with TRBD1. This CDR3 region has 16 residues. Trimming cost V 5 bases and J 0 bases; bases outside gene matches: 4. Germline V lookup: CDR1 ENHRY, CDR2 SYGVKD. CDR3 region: CAISRTGGNSGNTIYF. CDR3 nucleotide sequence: TGTGCCATCAGTAGGACAGGGGGAAACTCTGGAAACACCATATATTTT.

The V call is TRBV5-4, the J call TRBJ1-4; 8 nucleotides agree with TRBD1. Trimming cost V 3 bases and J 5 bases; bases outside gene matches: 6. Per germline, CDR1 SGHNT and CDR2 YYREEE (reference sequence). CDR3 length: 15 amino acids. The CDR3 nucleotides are TGTGCCAGCAGCTACAACAGGGGGAAAAATGAAAAACTGTTTTTT. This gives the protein CASSYNRGKNEKLFF.

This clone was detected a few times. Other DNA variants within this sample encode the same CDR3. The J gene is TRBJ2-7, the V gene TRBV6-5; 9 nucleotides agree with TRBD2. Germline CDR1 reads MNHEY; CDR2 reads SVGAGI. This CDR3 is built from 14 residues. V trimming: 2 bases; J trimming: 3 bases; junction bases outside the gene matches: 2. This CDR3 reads CASSYGTSSYEQYF. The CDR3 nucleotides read TGTGCCAGCAGTTACGGGACTAGCAGCTACGAGCAGTACTTC.

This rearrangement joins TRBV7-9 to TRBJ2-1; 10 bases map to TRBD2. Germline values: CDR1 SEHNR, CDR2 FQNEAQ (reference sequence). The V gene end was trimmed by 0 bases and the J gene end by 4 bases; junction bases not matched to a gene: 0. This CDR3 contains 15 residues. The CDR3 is CASSLASGRYNEQFF. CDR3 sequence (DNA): TGTGCCAGCAGCTTAGCTAGCGGGAGGTACAATGAGCAGTTCTTC.

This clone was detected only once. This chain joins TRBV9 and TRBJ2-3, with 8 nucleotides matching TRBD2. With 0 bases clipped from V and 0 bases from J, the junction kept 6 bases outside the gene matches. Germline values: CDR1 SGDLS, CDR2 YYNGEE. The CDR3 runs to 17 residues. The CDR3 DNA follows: TGTGCCAGCAGCGTAGAGTCGGGGGGGACTAGCACAGATACGCAGTATTTT. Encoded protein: CASSVESGGTSTDTQYF.

CDR3 nucleotide sequence: TGTGCCAGCAGTGAAGAACTAGCGGGGGGGCAAGAGACCCAGTACTTC. Protein sequence: CASSEELAGGQETQYF. The rearrangement uses TRBV2 and TRBJ2-5, with 13 bases that match TRBD2. CDR1 and CDR2 (germline): SNHLY, FYNNEI. This CDR3 contains 16 residues. Trimming cost V 1 base and J 2 bases; bases outside gene matches: 1.

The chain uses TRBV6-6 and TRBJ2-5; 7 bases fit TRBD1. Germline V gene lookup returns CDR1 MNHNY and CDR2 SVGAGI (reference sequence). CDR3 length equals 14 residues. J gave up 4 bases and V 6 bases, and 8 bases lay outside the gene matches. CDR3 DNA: TGTGCCAGCAGGACCTCGGACAGGAGAGAGACCCAGTACTTC. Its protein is CASRTSDRRETQYF.

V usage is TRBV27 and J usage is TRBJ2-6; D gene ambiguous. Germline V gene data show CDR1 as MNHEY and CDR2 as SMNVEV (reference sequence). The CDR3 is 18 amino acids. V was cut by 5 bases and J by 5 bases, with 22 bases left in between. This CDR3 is CASSGCNPLQSRANVLTF. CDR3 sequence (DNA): TGTGCCAGCAGTGGGTGTAATCCTCTACAAAGTCGGGCCAACGTCCTGACTTTC.

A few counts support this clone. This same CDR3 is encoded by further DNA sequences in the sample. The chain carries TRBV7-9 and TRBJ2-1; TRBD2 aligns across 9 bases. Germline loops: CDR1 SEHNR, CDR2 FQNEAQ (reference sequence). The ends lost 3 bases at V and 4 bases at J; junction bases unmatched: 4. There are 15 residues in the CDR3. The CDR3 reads CASSFVRGGYNEQFF. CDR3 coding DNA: TGTGCCAGCAGCTTCGTGCGGGGGGGATACAATGAGCAGTTCTTC.

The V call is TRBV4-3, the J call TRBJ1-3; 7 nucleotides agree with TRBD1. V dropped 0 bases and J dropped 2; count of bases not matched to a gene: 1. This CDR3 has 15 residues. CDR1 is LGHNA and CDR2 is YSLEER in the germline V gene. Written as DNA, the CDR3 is TGCGCCAGCAGCCAAGATCAGGGGGCTGGAAACACCATATATTTT. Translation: CASSQDQGAGNTIYF.

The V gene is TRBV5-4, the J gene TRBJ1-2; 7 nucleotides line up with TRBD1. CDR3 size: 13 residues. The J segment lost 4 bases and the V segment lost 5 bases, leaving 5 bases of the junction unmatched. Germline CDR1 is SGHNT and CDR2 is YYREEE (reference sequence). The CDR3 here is CASRSTGAYGYTF. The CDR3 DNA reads TGTGCCAGCAGGTCTACAGGGGCCTATGGCTACACCTTC.

CDR3 protein: CASSGAGTYNEQFF. In nucleotides, the CDR3 is TGTGCCAGCAGCGGAGCGGGGACGTACAATGAGCAGTTCTTC. The chain combines TRBV9 with TRBJ2-1, with 7 positions matching TRBD2. Germline V lookup: CDR1 SGDLS, CDR2 YYNGEE. The CDR3 consists of 14 residues. With V trimmed by 3 bases and J by 4 bases, 4 bases remained unmatched.

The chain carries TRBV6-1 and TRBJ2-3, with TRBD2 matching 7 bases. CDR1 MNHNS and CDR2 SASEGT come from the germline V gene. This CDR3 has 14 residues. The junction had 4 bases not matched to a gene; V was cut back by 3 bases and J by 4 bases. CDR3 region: CASSDRGVADTQYF. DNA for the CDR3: TGTGCCAGCAGTGATCGGGGGGTTGCAGATACGCAGTATTTT.

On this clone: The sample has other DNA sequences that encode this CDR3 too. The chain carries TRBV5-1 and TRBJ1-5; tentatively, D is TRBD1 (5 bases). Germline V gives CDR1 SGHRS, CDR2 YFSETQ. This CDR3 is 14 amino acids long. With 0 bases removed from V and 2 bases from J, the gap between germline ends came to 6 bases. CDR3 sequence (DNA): TGCGCCAGCAGCTTGGGAGGGGGCAATCAGCCCCAGCATTTT. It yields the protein CASSLGGGNQPQHF.

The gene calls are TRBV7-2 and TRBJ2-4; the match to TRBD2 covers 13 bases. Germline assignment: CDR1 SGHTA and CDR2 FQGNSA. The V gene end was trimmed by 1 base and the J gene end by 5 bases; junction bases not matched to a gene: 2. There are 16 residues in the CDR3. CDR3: CASSLELAGGQNIQYF. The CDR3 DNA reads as TGTGCCAGCAGCTTAGAACTAGCGGGAGGGCAAAACATTCAGTACTTC. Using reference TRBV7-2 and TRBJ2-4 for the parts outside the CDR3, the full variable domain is GAGVSQSPSNKVTEKGKDVELRCDPISGHTALYWYRQSLGQGLEFLIYFQGNSAPDKSGLPSDRFSAERTGGSVSTLTIQRTQQEDSAVYLCASSLELAGGQNIQYFGAGTRLSVL.

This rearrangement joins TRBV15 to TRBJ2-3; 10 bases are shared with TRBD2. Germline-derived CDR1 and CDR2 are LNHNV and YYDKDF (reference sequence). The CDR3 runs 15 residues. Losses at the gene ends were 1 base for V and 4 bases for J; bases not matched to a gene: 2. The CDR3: CATSRASGGADTQYF. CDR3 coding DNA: TGTGCCACCAGCAGAGCCAGCGGGGGGGCAGATACGCAGTATTTT.

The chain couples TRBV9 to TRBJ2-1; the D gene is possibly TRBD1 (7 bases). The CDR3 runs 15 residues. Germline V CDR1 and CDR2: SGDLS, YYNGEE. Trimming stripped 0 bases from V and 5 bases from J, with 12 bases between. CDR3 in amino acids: CASSVEGRGDNEQFF. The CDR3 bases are TGTGCCAGCAGCGTAGAGGGCAGGGGGGACAATGAGCAGTTCTTC.

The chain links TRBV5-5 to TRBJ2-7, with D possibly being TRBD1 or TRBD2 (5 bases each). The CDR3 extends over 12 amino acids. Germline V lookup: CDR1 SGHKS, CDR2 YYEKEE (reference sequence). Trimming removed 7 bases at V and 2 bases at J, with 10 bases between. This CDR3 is CASSGTPYEQYF. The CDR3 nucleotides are TGTGCCAGCTCCGGGACCCCCTACGAGCAGTACTTC. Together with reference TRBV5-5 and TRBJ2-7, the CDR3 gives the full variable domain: DAGVTQSPTHLIKTRGQQVTLRCSPISGHKSVSWYQQVLGQGPQFIFQYYEKEERGRGNFPDRFSARQFPNYSSELNVNALLLGDSALYLCASSGTPYEQYFGPGTRLTVT.

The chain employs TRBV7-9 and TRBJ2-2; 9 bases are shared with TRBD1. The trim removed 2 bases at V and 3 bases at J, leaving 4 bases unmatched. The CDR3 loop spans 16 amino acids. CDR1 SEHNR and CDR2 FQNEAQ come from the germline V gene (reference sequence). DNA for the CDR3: TGTGCCAGCAGCTTATTGACAGGGGGGGACACCGGGGAGCTGTTTTTT. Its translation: CASSLLTGGDTGELFF. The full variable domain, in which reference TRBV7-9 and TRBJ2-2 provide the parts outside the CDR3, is DTGVSQNPRHKITKRGQNVTFRCDPISEHNRLYWYRQTLGQGPEFLTYFQNEAQLEKSRLLSDRFSAERPKGSFSTLEIQRTEQGDSAMYLCASSLLTGGDTGELFFGEGSRLTVL.

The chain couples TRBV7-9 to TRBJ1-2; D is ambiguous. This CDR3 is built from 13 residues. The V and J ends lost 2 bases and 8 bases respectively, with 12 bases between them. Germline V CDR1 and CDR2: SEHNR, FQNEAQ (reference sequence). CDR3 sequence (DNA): TGTGCCAGCAGCTTACTTTGGGGTATCGGCTACACCTTC. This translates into CASSLLWGIGYTF.

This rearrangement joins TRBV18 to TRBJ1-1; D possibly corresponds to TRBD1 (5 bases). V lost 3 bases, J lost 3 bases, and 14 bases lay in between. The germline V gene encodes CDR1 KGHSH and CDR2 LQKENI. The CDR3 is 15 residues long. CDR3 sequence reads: CASSPPQGQDTEAFF. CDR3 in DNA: TGTGCCAGCTCACCTCCGCAGGGTCAGGACACTGAAGCTTTCTTT.

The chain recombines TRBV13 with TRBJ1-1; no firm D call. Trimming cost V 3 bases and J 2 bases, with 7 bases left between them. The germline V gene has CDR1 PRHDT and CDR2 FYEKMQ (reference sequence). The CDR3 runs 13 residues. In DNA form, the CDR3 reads TGTGCCAGCAGCTTGGCAGATAACACTGAAGCTTTCTTT. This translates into CASSLADNTEAFF.

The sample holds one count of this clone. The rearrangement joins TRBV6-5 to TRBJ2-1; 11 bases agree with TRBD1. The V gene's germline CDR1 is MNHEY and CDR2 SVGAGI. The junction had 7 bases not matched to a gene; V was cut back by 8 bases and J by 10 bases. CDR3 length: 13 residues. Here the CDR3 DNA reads TGTGCCAGCGGCGGACAGGGGGCGAAGGAGCAGTTCTTC. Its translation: CASGGQGAKEQFF.

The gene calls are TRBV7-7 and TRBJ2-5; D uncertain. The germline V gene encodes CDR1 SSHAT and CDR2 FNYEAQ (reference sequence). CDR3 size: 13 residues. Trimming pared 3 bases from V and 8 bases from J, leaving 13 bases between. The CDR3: CASSLAGFDTQYF. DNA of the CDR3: TGTGCCAGCAGCTTGGCTGGGTTCGACACCCAGTACTTC.

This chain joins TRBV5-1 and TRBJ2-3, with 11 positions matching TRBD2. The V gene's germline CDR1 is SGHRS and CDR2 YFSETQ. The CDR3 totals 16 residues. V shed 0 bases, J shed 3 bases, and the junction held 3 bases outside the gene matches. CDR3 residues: CASSLDIAGGTDTQYF. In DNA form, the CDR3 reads TGCGCCAGCAGCTTGGATATAGCGGGAGGGACAGATACGCAGTATTTT.

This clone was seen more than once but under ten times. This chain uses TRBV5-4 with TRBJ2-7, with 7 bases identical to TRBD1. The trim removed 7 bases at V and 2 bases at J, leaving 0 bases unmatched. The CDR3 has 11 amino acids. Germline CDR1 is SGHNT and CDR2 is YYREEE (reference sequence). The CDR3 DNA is TGTGCCAGCGGGACAGCCTACGAGCAGTACTTC. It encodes CASGTAYEQYF.